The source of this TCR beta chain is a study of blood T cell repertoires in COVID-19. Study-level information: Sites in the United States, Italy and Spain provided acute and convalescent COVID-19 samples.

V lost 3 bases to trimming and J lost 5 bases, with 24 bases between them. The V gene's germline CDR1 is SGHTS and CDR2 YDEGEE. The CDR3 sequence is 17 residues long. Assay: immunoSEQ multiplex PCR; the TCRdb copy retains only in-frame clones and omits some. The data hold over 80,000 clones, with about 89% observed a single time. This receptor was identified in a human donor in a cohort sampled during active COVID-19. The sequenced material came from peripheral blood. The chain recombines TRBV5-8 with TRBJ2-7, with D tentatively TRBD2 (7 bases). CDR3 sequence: CASSYPIGGAQSDEQYF. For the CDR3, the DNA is TGTGCCAGCAGCTACCCGATAGGGGGGGCGCAGTCGGACGAGCAGTACTTC.